This T cell receptor (beta chain) was recovered during a study of T cell responses to AZD1222 COVID-19 vaccine. CDR3 length: 16 amino acids. The ends were cut back, 3 bases at V and 4 bases at J, with 15 bases in the middle. The germline gives CDR1 MNHEY, CDR2 SMNVEV (reference sequence). Here immunoSEQ multiplex PCR was the method, and the copy in TCRdb shows in-frame clones only, minus some. The data show fewer than 90,000 clones, 80% to 95% seen once. The TCR sequence derives from an adult who received the AZD1222 COVID-19 vaccine. The sequencing here drew on peripheral blood, taken 28 days after the second AZD1222 dose. J is TRBJ2-2 and V is TRBV27, with unresolved D. CDR3 sequence reads: CASSFVGRGSTGELFF. CDR3 nucleotides: TGTGCCAGCAGTTTCGTTGGGCGTGGGTCCACCGGGGAGCTGTTTTTT.